This is a list of T cell receptor beta chains from one sample in a study of blood T cell repertoires in COVID-19. The data were produced by immunoSEQ multiplex PCR, yet TCRdb's version contains in-frame clones alone and is incomplete. The sample has 130,000 or so clones; around 87% are singletons. The specimen was peripheral blood. The receptors stem from a man aged 50-60 years with acute or convalescent COVID-19. Each CDR3 is given without its conserved first and last residue. Each record gives: CDR3 protein, V gene, J gene.

ATSGWDRARQPQH	TRBV15	TRBJ1-5
ASSPFSGSRDEQY	TRBV18	TRBJ2-7
ASSDRTGWASGELF	TRBV25-1	TRBJ2-2
ASRGGTYEQY	TRBV2	TRBJ2-7
ALGAGAAGELF	TRBV10-3	TRBJ2-2
ASSQAGGPPKQF	TRBV3-1/TRBV3-2	TRBJ2-1
ASSESLAGGYEQF	TRBV10-1	TRBJ2-1
ASSRSNTYEQY	TRBV6-5	TRBJ2-7
ASGELAGDSYEQY	TRBV19	TRBJ2-7
ASSSPRGGYNEQF	TRBV7-9	TRBJ2-1
ASSPYSSSGLGYEQY	TRBV18	TRBJ2-7
ASSPLRDSGANVLT	TRBV19	TRBJ2-6
ASSLEGHRSSYNSPLH	TRBV5-1	TRBJ1-6
ASSPSKEVGIQY	TRBV18	TRBJ2-4
ASSRTSGNTDTQY	TRBV4-1	TRBJ2-3
ASSPVRGTGELF	TRBV18	TRBJ2-2
ASSFNGADQPQH	TRBV11-2	TRBJ1-5
ASGLDQGTVGYEQY	TRBV12-5	TRBJ2-7
ASRSRDSYTGELF	TRBV6-7	TRBJ2-2
ASSRGQGSIQY	TRBV6-2/TRBV6-3	TRBJ2-4
ASSPTDRGSYNSPLH	TRBV9	TRBJ1-6
ASSLRSGGGNQPQH	TRBV27	TRBJ1-5
ASSEAWGQFGYEQY	TRBV6-1	TRBJ2-7
ASSHLGRAVNEKLF	TRBV3-1/TRBV3-2	TRBJ1-4
ASSRYGMPTDTQY	TRBV2	TRBJ2-3
ASSQDRTGFGYT	TRBV4-3	TRBJ1-2
ASSFGTSAGGSYEQY	TRBV5-4	TRBJ2-7
ASSRLEKGGYT	TRBV14	TRBJ1-2